The rows below give T cell receptor beta chains drawn from one sample of a study of blood T cell repertoires in COVID-19. The assay was immunoSEQ multiplex PCR, and TCRdb's table has in-frame clones only and misses some. Among some 300,000 clones listed, over 75% were seen once. Specimen: PBMCs or T cells enriched from blood (not recorded which). The receptor source for this set is a man under 40 who had recovered from COVID-19. Both conserved end residues are part of each CDR3. The D gene is left open where the match is weak.

TRBJ1-5	NA	TRBV20-1	CSASPPGGGENQPQHF
TRBJ1-2	NA	TRBV29-1	CSVESGETGYTF
TRBJ2-7	TRBD1	TRBV7-9	CASSRDRPEQYF
TRBJ2-7	TRBD2	TRBV27	CASSLWFTSGANEQYF
TRBJ2-5	NA	TRBV7-9	CASGSWEIQETQYF
TRBJ2-5	TRBD2	TRBV5-1	CASSLLAGPLETQYF
TRBJ2-1	TRBD2	TRBV14	CASSQKRGREEGASKGVVRNEQFF
TRBJ2-1	NA	TRBV6-5	CASSYMGSSYNEQFF
TRBJ2-3	NA	TRBV12-3/TRBV12-4	CASKGDTDTQYF
TRBJ2-7	NA	TRBV12-2	CASRLASDRGHEQYF
TRBJ1-3	NA	TRBV5-1	CASSSGGISGNTIYF
TRBJ1-3	NA	TRBV5-5	CASSGAGNTIYF
TRBJ2-4	NA	TRBV19	CASRPTGTLAKNIQYF
TRBJ1-2	NA	TRBV29-1	CSVSAGSLSGYTF
TRBJ1-3	NA	TRBV28	CASIPGDTYGNTIYF
TRBJ2-1	TRBD2	TRBV29-1	CSVFAGGNEQFF
TRBJ2-7	NA	TRBV30	CAWSGDARSYEQYF
TRBJ1-1	NA	TRBV15	CATSSLTVNTEAFF
TRBJ2-2	NA	TRBV27	CASSPWAGTNTGELFF
TRBJ1-3	NA	TRBV2	CASSDGVGSGNTIYF
TRBJ2-1	TRBD1	TRBV28	CASSLPGQGTNEQFF
TRBJ2-5	NA	TRBV5-1	CASSLTGSGQETQYF
TRBJ1-6	NA	TRBV29-1	CSVWAGTKNSPLHF
TRBJ2-1	TRBD2	TRBV28	CASSLAGEYNEQFF
TRBJ2-7	TRBD2	TRBV5-6	CASSGRGLAGAGEQYF
TRBJ2-2	TRBD2	TRBV24-1	CATSGMSGRPYTGELFF
TRBJ1-1	NA	TRBV4-1	CASSQVGSDKNTEAFF